This T cell receptor (beta chain) was recovered during a study of blood T cell repertoires in COVID-19. Study-wide context: Material from acute and convalescent COVID-19 was sourced from the United States, Italy and Spain.

Profiling relied on immunoSEQ multiplex PCR, and the TCRdb table lists in-frame clones only, not all of them. The sample has approximately 300,000 clones, 87% seen once. The CDR3 is 15 residues long. Germline CDR1 and CDR2: LGHNA and YSLEER. V was pared by 1 base and J by 5 bases, with 14 bases between. The sequenced material came from peripheral blood. The receptor comes from a man aged 18 to 30 with active or convalescent COVID-19. V is TRBV4-3 and J is TRBJ1-2; D unclear. CDR3 residues: CASSQAARSAYGYTF. CDR3 coding DNA: TGCGCCAGCAGCCAAGCTGCCAGATCTGCTTATGGCTACACCTTC.